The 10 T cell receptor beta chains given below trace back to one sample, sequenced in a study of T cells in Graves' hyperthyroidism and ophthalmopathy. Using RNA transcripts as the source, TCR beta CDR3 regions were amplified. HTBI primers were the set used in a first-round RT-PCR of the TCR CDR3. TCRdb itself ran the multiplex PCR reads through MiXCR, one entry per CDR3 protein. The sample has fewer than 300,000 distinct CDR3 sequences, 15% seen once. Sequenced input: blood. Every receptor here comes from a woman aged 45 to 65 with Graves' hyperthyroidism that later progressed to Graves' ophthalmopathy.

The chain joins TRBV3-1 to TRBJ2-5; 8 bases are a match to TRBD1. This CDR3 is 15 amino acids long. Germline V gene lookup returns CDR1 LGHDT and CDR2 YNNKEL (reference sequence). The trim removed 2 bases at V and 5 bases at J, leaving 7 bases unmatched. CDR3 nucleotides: TGTGCCAGCAGCCAACTACAGGGGGTGGTGGAGACCCAGTACTTC. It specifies CASSQLQGVVETQYF.

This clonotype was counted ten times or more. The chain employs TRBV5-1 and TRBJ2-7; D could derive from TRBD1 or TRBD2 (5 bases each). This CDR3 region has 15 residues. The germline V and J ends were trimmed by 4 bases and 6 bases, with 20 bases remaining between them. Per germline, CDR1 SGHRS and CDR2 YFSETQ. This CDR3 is CASSPGSTTGGEQYF. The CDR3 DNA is TGCGCCAGCAGCCCAGGGTCCACGACCGGAGGCGAGCAGTACTTC.

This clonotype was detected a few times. The CDR3: CATSDKPGTANNEQFF. DNA of the CDR3: TGTGCCACCAGTGACAAACCCGGGACAGCAAACAATGAGCAGTTCTTC. The chain is built from TRBV24-1 and TRBJ2-1; 7 bases fit TRBD1. The CDR3 is made up of 16 amino acids. Trimming at V came to 4 bases and at J to 5 bases, leaving 10 bases not matched to a gene. CDR1 and CDR2 (germline): KGHDR, SFDVKD.

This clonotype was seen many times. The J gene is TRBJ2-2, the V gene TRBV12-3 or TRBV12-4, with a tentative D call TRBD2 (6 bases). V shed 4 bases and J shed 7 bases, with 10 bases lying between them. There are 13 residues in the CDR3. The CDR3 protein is CASSWMGGGELFF. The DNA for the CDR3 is TGTGCCAGCAGTTGGATGGGGGGCGGGGAGCTGTTTTTT.

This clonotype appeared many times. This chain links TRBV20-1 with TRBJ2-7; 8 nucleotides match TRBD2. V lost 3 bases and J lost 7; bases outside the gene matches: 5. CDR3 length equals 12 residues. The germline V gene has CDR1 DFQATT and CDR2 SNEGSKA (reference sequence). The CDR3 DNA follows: TGCAGTGCTAGTTCCCGGGGGGGTGAGCAGTACTTC. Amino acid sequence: CSASSRGGEQYF.

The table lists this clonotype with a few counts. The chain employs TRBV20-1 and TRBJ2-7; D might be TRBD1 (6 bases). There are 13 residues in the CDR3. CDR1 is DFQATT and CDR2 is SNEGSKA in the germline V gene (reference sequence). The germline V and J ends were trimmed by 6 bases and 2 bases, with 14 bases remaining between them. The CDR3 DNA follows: TGCAGTGCCCTCGACAGGAAGCCCTACGAGCAGTACTTC. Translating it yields CSALDRKPYEQYF.

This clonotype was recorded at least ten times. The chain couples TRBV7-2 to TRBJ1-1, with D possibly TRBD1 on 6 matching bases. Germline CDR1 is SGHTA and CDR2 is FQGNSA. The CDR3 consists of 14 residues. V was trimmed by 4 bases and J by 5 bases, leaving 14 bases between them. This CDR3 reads CASSSHNRVTEAFF. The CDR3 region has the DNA TGTGCCAGCAGCTCCCACAACAGGGTAACTGAAGCTTTCTTT.

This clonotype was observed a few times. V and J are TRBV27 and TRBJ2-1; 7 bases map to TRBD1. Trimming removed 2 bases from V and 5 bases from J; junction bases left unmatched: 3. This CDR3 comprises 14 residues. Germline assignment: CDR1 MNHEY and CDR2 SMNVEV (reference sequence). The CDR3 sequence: CASSLPGQHNEQFF. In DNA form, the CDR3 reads TGTGCCAGCAGTTTACCGGGACAGCACAATGAGCAGTTCTTC.

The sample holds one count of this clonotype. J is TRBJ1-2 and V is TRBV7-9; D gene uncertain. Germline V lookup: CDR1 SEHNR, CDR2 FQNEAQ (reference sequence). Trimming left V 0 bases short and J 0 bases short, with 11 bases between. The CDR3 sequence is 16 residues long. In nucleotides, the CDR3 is TGTGCCAGCAGCTTAGCAGCCGGACTCTCTAACTATGGCTACACCTTC. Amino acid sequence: CASSLAAGLSNYGYTF.

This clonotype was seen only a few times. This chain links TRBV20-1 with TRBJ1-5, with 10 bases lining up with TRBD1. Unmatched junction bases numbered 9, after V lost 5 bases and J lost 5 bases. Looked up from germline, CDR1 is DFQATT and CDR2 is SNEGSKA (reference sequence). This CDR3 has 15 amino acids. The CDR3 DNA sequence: TGCAGTGCTTACCCATTGGACAGGGGGGATCAGCCCCAGCATTTT. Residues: CSAYPLDRGDQPQHF.